The sequence of this TCR beta chain was determined in a study of cytomegalovirus exposure and HLA in healthy donors. Study information: The approximately 120 validation repertoires were produced on the same platform as the 550 to 750 repertoires of the first cohort. This was reported in a later analysis. General study points: Reported performance of the classifier showed diagnosis of cytomegalovirus status with high specificity and sensitivity. Many donors carried some public TCRs, although rarity characterized most TCR sequences.

In the case of this clone: Its antigen is currently unknown.

Profiling relied on immunoSEQ multiplex PCR, and the TCRdb table lists in-frame clones only, not all of them. The sample has hundreds of thousands of clones; around 87% are singletons. Donors came from a validation cohort of over a hundred subjects, distinct from the first 666-subject cohort. Sequenced: PBMCs. The receptor comes from a woman aged 18-29 years in good health and CMV-seropositive.

CDR3 sequence (DNA): TGTGCCAGTAGTACCGGAACAGGGGCTGGCAATCAGCCCCAGCATTTT. Its protein product is CASSTGTGAGNQPQHF. J is TRBJ1-5 and V is TRBV19; TRBD1 matches at 7 bases. The V segment lost 4 bases and the J segment 2 bases; nucleotides outside the gene matches: 8. The V gene's germline CDR1 is LNHDA and CDR2 SQIVND (reference sequence). This CDR3 region has 16 residues.